The clone carrying this TCR beta chain was recorded a few times. This specimen comes from a study of blood T cell repertoires in COVID-19. About the research overall: Sites across the United States, Italy and Spain contributed samples from acute and convalescent COVID-19.

The table came from immunoSEQ multiplex PCR; TCRdb's copy has only in-frame clones and leaves some out. The table lists roughly 410,000 clones, around 87% of them singletons, with under 3% in the top ten. The V and J ends lost 0 bases and 6 bases, in that order; junction bases with no gene match: 6. The CDR3 has 16 amino acids. Germline CDR1 and CDR2: SGHRS and YFSETQ. The chain joins TRBV5-1 to TRBJ2-4; 10 nucleotides match TRBD1. This TCR was recovered from a woman aged 55-69 years with COVID-19, enrolled during active disease. The sample consisted of peripheral blood. The chain's CDR3 is CASSLAPGQGGNIQYF. The CDR3 nucleotides read TGCGCCAGCAGCTTGGCCCCTGGACAGGGGGGAAACATTCAGTACTTC.